These 3 T cell receptor beta chains originate from one sample sequenced in a study of shared clonotypes between healthy human individuals. TCRdb keeps only in-frame clones here, not all; method: immunoSEQ multiplex PCR. The sample has around 700,000 clones; around 72% are singletons. Sequencing was performed on memory CD4+ T cells sorted from blood. Subset meaning: CD45RA-negative fraction. The receptor source for this set is a woman in her 30s in good health.

This clone was found once. This chain uses TRBV2 with TRBJ2-1; D is perhaps TRBD1 (5 bases). Between the trimmed V and J ends, which lost 2 bases and 6 bases, there was a span of 14 bases. Per germline, CDR1 SNHLY and CDR2 FYNNEI. The CDR3 length is 15 residues. CDR3 coding DNA: TGTGCCAGCAGTGAACAGGGCCTGGGCGGCAATGAGCAGTTCTTC. Amino acid sequence: CASSEQGLGGNEQFF.

V and J are TRBV30 and TRBJ1-5, with 8 bases identical to TRBD1. The CDR3 covers 13 residues. V lost 0 bases to trimming and J lost 7 bases; unmatched junction nucleotides: 2. CDR1 is GTSNPN, CDR2 SVGIG, per germline (reference sequence). CDR3 DNA sequence: TGTGCCTGGAGTGTACAGGGGGTCCAGCCCCAGCATTTT. This translates into CAWSVQGVQPQHF. The variable domain in full, with the rest retrieved from reference TRBV30 and TRBJ1-5, is SQTIHQWPATLVQPVGSPLSLECTVEGTSNPNLYWYRQAAGRGLQLLFYSVGIGQISSEVPQNLSASRPQDRQFILSSKKLLLSDSGFYLCAWSVQGVQPQHFGDGTRLSIL.

This rearrangement joins TRBV28 to TRBJ1-4, with D maybe TRBD1 (5 bases). CDR1 and CDR2 (germline): MDHEN, SYDVKM. V dropped 8 bases and J dropped 3 bases, with 7 bases sitting between them. CDR3 length equals 12 residues. The CDR3 coding sequence is TGTGCCAGCGCAGGGCCTAATGAAAAACTGTTTTTT. It codes for CASAGPNEKLFF.